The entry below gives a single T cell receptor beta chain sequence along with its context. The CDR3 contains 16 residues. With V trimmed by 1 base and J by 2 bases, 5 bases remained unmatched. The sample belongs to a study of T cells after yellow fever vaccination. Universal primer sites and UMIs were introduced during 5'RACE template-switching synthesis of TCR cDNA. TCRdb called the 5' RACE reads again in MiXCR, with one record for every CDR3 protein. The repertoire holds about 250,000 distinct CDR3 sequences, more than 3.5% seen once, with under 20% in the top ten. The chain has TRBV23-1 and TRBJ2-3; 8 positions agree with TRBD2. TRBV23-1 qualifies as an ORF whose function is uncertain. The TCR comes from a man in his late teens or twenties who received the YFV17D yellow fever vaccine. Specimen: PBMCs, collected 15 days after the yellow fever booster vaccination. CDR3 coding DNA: TGCGCCAGCAGTCAATGGGGTAGCGGGGACACAGATACGCAGTATTTT. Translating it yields CASSQWGSGDTDTQYF.